The 12 T cell receptor beta chains presented below share a single source sample, sequenced in a study of cytomegalovirus exposure and HLA in healthy donors. The PCR was carried out with 60 Vbeta primers and 13 Jbeta primers. Measured with immunoSEQ multiplex PCR; TCRdb has only the in-frame clones, and not every one. The data contain 170,000 or so clones, roughly 82% of them singletons. The sample comprised PBMCs. The receptors come from a man in his forties or fifties in good health and CMV-seropositive.

This chain connects TRBV25-1 to TRBJ2-7; 8 nucleotides match TRBD1. The CDR3 is 11 amino acids. Unmatched junction bases numbered 1, after V lost 8 bases and J lost 4 bases. The germline V gene has CDR1 MGHDK and CDR2 SYGVNS. DNA for the CDR3: TGTGCCAGCTGGGACAGGTACGAGCAGTACTTC. Its translation is CASWDRYEQYF.

The chain links TRBV11-2 to TRBJ2-5; 7 bases line up with TRBD2. Trimming took 2 bases from V and 5 from J; bases not matched to a gene: 2. The CDR3 sequence is 13 residues long. Germline lookup yields CDR1 SGHAT and CDR2 FQNNGV. The CDR3 DNA reads TGTGCCAGCAGCTTAACCGGGAGGGAGACCCAGTACTTC. It specifies CASSLTGRETQYF.

The chain uses TRBV4-1 and TRBJ1-4; the match to TRBD1 covers 7 bases. The V gene end was trimmed by 4 bases and the J gene end by 3 bases; junction bases not matched to a gene: 11. Looked up from germline, CDR1 is MGHRA and CDR2 is YSYEKL. The CDR3 is 17 amino acids. In nucleotides, the CDR3 is TGCGCCAGCAGCCCCCTAGAGAACAGGGGCCCTAATGAAAAACTGTTTTTT. Translation gives CASSPLENRGPNEKLFF.

V is TRBV7-3 and J is TRBJ2-1; D gene unclear. The CDR3 consists of 13 residues. The germline gives CDR1 SGHTA, CDR2 FQGTGA. V lost 3 bases, J lost 8 bases, and 11 bases lay in between. CDR3 in DNA: TGTGCCAGCAGCTTGGCACCGCAGGATGAGCAGTTCTTC. Translation: CASSLAPQDEQFF.

CDR3 residues: CASSLAGGTEETQYF. Here the CDR3 DNA reads TGTGCCAGCAGCTTAGCAGGGGGCACCGAAGAGACCCAGTACTTC. The chain is built from TRBV7-9 and TRBJ2-5, with 7 nucleotides matching TRBD1. CDR1 and CDR2 from the germline V gene are SEHNR and FQNEAQ (reference sequence). The junction had 4 bases not matched to a gene; V was cut back by 0 bases and J by 3 bases. The CDR3 has 15 amino acids.

This clone was detected only once. V is TRBV5-1 and J is TRBJ1-2, with D unclear. V lost 0 bases and J lost 4, with 7 bases in between. CDR1 and CDR2 (germline): SGHRS, YFSETQ. The CDR3 consists of 13 residues. The CDR3 is CASSLADSYGYTF. As DNA, the CDR3 is TGCGCCAGCAGCTTGGCTGATAGCTATGGCTACACCTTC.

V and J are TRBV11-2 and TRBJ2-5, with 8 bases lining up with TRBD2. This CDR3 is 13 amino acids long. CDR1 is SGHAT, CDR2 FQNNGV, per germline. The V gene end was trimmed by 3 bases and the J gene end by 4 bases; junction bases not matched to a gene: 1. CDR3 sequence reads: CASSFSGRETQYF. The CDR3 bases are TGTGCCAGCAGCTTCAGCGGGAGAGAGACCCAGTACTTC.

Only one count was recorded for this clone. The rearrangement links TRBV7-2 to TRBJ2-1, with TRBD2 identical over 11 bases. V trimming: 0 bases; J trimming: 10 bases; junction bases outside the gene matches: 5. Germline CDR1 and CDR2: SGHTA and FQGNSA. The CDR3 has 15 amino acids. CDR3 sequence (DNA): TGTGCCAGCAGCTTAGCTAGCGGGGGGGCTGGGGAGCAGTTCTTC. As protein: CASSLASGGAGEQFF.

The gene calls are TRBV11-3 and TRBJ2-3, with 8 bases identical to TRBD2. V shed 3 bases and J 1 base; nucleotides not matched to a gene: 0. Germline CDR1 reads SGHNT; CDR2 reads YENEEA. This CDR3 has 14 residues. The CDR3 bases are TGTGCCAGCAGCTTGACTAGCGGCACAGATACGCAGTATTTT. Protein sequence: CASSLTSGTDTQYF.

V usage is TRBV6-5 and J usage is TRBJ1-2; TRBD1 aligns across 8 bases. The V segment lost 10 bases and the J segment 7 bases; nucleotides outside the gene matches: 5. Germline CDR1 is MNHEY and CDR2 is SVGAGI. The CDR3 has 11 amino acids. The CDR3 coding sequence is TGTGCCATATTGACAGGGGTTGGCTACACCTTC. Translation: CAILTGVGYTF.

This clone was counted once. The chain links TRBV19 to TRBJ1-1, with TRBD1 matching 7 bases. The V and J ends lost 7 bases and 5 bases, in that order; junction bases with no gene match: 10. The CDR3 spans 14 residues. Germline V lookup: CDR1 LNHDA, CDR2 SQIVND (reference sequence). CDR3 coding DNA: TGTGCCAGTACCCCAGAGAGGGGGCGGACTGAAGCTTTCTTT. Protein product: CASTPERGRTEAFF. Combining the CDR3 with reference TRBV19 and TRBJ1-1 gives the whole variable domain DGGITQSPKYLFRKEGQNVTLSCEQNLNHDAMYWYRQDPGQGLRLIYYSQIVNDFQKGDIAEGYSVSREKKESFPLTVTSAQKNPTAFYLCASTPERGRTEAFFGQGTRLTVV.

The V gene is TRBV5-4, the J gene TRBJ2-3, with 11 nucleotides matching TRBD2. The CDR3 loop spans 16 amino acids. Germline CDR1 is SGHNT and CDR2 is YYREEE (reference sequence). Trimming removed 4 bases from V and 1 base from J; junction bases left unmatched: 5. CDR3: CASSPALAGGTDTQYF. Here the CDR3 DNA reads TGTGCCAGCAGCCCAGCACTAGCGGGAGGCACAGATACGCAGTATTTT.